This TCR beta chain was sequenced in a study of T cells in Graves' hyperthyroidism and ophthalmopathy. Researchers took RNA transcripts and amplified the TCR beta CDR3 regions from them. The HTBI set primed first-round TCR CDR3 RT-PCR. In TCRdb, the multiplex PCR reads were re-called with MiXCR into one record per CDR3 protein. The sample lists roughly 96,000 distinct CDR3 sequences; about 51% were seen once. This CDR3 comprises 14 residues. The J segment lost 3 bases and the V segment lost 4 bases, leaving 7 bases of the junction unmatched. Looked up from germline, CDR1 is SGHRS and CDR2 is YFSETQ. The study's findings and limits: Peripheral blood also featured most of the thyroid clonotypes expanded above 0.001. A 13 V-J model separated ophthalmopathy from stable hyperthyroidism.

About this clonotype: What it recognizes is unknown. With a much larger clone just one base away, this may be a read error.

These patients, aged 18 to 65, had recently diagnosed hyperthyroidism lasting under 2 months. Criteria for exclusion of patients were uncontrolled infection, other autoimmune disease, pregnancy or lactation. The sequencing sample was made of blood. This receptor was taken from a woman aged 40 to 50 with Graves' hyperthyroidism. This rearrangement joins TRBV5-1 to TRBJ2-7, with TRBD1 matching over 7 bases. The CDR3 DNA follows: TGCGCCAGCAGCATTTTCGGGACAGTCTACGAGCAGTACTTC. Residues: CASSIFGTVYEQYF.